What follows describes a single T cell receptor beta chain. Many counts were recorded for this clonotype. It lacks a known antigen. The record has no base qualities; no much larger clone is one base away. The CDR3 runs 12 residues from the cysteine to the phenylalanine. The kept DNA is CDR3 alone, 36 bases in frame from the first base. V and J lose 0 bases and 4 bases, and a span of 5 bases separates them. The germline V gene encodes CDR1 DFQATT and CDR2 SNEGSKA (reference sequence). Blood bank volunteers in Maryland, USA served as the healthy controls. For the unsorted PBMC libraries, 2 million PBMCs were stored in RNAlater at -80 degrees C until RNA extraction and were used to generate the libraries. Peripheral blood underwent Ficoll-Hypaque density gradient centrifugation to isolate PBMCs, which were then cryopreserved in liquid nitrogen. These data are taken from a study of neurological immune-mediated disorders (dated by TCRdb to about 2019). Looking at the study overall: Using UMI-based sequencing, the study compared peripheral blood TCR-beta repertoires from patients with HTLV-I-associated myelopathy (HAM/TSP), patients with multiple sclerosis, and healthy controls. The approximately 110 TCR-beta libraries included longitudinal samples, technical triplicates and paired sorted CD4+ and CD8+ T-cell subsets alongside PBMC samples. The cohort comprised roughly 65 subjects: roughly 15 HAM/TSP patients, 34 multiple sclerosis patients and 20 or so healthy controls.

cDNA synthesis used template-switch 5'RACE with a primer carrying a 10-nucleotide random unique molecular identifier tagging each TCR transcript. Over 190 million TCR-beta sequences, covering 15-18 subjects, were produced in each sequencing run. The RNeasy kit was used for extraction of total RNA. The KAPA Real-time Library Amplification kit was used to amplify TCR-beta VDJ regions with primers targeting the TCR constant region and the 5'RACE anchor. Sample indexes and Illumina adaptors were added in a first PCR, and a second PCR then increased library yield. After purification with Ampure beads, the TCR product of roughly 650 bp was size-selected on a 2% E-gel SizeSelection system. Before pooling, libraries had their quality checked on a Bioanalyzer, their concentration measured with Qubit, and their quantity determined with the Kapa Library Quantification kit. An Illumina HiSeq 2500 sequenced the libraries paired-end 2 x 150 bp. To increase sequence diversity, roughly 24-31% phiX was spiked into each library pool. From the authors' description of their analysis: Quality-filtered reads were processed with the UMI-based MiGEC pipeline, which removed over 80% of raw TCR sequences during error correction. IMGT germline references were used for alignment of VDJ genes, and clonotypes were defined by a unique CDR3 amino acid sequence together with V-J genes. Clonal expansion, Shannon diversity and CDR3 relatedness (CalcPairwiseDistances, ClusterSamples) were evaluated with VDJtools, and phylogenetic trees were built with CLCbio workbench. Using coefficient-of-variation modelling across technical triplicates, the study counted a clone as expanded if it had at least 8 unique UMIs. The public sequencing data were trimmed at Q25 with fastp and processed into clonotypes with MiXCR by TCRdb, which kept only in-frame beta chains. All rows with the same CDR3 protein become a single entry with the most common DNA and genes. These V and J calls rely on TCRdb rather than the paper's analysis. For this sample the table gives more than 75,000 distinct CDR3 sequences, of which 10% to 13% were detected only once. 1.8% of the sample goes to the ten largest clones.

Paper-wide results and their limitations: TCR clonal expansion was greatest in HAM/TSP patients and smallest in MS patients, who ranked below even healthy controls. No identical CDR3 amino acid sequences were shared among expanded clones across subjects, suggesting private TCR-beta repertoires in all groups.

Sequenced: PBMCs. The chain employs TRBV20-1 and TRBJ2-3; confidence is insufficient to name the D gene. The clonotype comes from a man aged 35-49 years in good health. The DNA sequence is given as TGCAGTGCTAGAGATGTGGCAGATACGCAGTATTTT. Translated, this is CSARDVADTQYF.